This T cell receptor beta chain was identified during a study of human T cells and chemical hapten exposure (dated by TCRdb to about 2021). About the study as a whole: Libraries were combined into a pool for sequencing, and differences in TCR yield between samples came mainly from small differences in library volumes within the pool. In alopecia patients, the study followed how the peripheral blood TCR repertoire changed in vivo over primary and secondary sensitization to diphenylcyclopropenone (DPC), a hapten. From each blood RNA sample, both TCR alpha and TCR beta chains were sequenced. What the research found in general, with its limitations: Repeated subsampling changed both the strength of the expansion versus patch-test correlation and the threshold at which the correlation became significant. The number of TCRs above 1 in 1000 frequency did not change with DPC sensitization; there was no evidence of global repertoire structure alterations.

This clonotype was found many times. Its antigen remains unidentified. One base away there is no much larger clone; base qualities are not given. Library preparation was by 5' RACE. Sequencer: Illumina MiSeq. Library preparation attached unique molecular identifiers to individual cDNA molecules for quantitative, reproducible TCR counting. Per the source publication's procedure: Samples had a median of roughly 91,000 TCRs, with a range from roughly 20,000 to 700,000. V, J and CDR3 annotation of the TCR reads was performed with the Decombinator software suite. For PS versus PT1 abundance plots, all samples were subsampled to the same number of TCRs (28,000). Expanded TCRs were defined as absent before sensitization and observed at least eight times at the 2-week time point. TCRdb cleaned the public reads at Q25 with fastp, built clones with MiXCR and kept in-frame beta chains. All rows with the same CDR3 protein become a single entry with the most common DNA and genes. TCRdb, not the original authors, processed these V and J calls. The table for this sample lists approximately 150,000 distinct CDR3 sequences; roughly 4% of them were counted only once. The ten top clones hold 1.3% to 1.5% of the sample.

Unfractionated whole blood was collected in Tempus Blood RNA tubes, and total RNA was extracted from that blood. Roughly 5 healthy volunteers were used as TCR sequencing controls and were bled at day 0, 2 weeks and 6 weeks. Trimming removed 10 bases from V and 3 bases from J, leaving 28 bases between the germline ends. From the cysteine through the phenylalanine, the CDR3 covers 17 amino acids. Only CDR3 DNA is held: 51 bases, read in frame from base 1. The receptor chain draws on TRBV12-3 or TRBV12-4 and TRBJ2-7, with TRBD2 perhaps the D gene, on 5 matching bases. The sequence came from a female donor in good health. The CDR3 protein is CANYYGVSGRIIYEQYF. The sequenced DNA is TGTGCCAACTACTACGGAGTGAGCGGCAGGATAATCTACGAGCAGTACTTC.